The 2 T cell receptor beta chains reported below all come from one sample, sequenced in a study of T cells after yellow fever vaccination (dated 2019 in TCRdb). Per the publication, the treatment or condition label means: live attenuated yellow fever vaccine strain. The library was prepared using 5' RACE. TCRdb names Illumina NovaSeq 6000 as the instrument used. TCRdb applied fastp at Q25 and MiXCR to the public reads, then kept only in-frame beta chains. Every CDR3 protein is listed once, alongside the most common genes and DNA of its rows. The sample table records about 210,000 distinct CDR3 sequences; approximately 3% of these occur just once. Of the sample, approximately 3.5% is held by the ten largest clones. This specimen was CD4+ T cells sorted from PBMCs, taken 10 days after the yellow fever booster vaccination. The source of these receptors is a man between 18 and 35 years old who received the YFV17D yellow fever vaccine.

The CDR3 bases are TGCGCCAGCAGCCAGGGAACGGGGGGGACAGATACGCAGTATTTT. Protein product: CASSQGTGGTDTQYF. V is TRBV4-1 and J is TRBJ2-3; TRBD2 agrees at 8 bases. Germline V gene data show CDR1 as MGHRA and CDR2 as YSYEKL. The CDR3 is made up of 15 amino acids. J lost 3 bases, V lost 3 bases, and 5 bases had no gene match.

This clonotype was observed many times. The chain is built from TRBV7-9 and TRBJ1-4; no clear D gene. V was cut by 6 bases and J by 4 bases, with 9 bases left in between. The CDR3 loop spans 13 amino acids. The germline gives CDR1 SEHNR, CDR2 FQNEAQ (reference sequence). CDR3 nucleotides: TGTGCCAGCAGAGCTACAGTTAATGAAAAACTGTTTTTT. Translation: CASRATVNEKLFF.